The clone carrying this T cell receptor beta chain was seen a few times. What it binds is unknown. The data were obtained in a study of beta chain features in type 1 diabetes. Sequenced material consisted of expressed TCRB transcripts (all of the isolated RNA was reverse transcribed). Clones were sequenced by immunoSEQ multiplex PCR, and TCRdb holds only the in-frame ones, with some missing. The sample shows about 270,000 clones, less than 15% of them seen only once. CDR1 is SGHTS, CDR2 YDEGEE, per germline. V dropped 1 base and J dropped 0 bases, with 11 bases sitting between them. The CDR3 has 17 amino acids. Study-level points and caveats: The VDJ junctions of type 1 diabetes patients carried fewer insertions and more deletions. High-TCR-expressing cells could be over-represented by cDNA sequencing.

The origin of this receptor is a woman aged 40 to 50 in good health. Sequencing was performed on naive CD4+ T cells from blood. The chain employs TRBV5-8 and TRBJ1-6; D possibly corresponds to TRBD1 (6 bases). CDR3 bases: TGTGCCAGCAGCTTGATGGGGGCTAGCTCCTATAATTCACCCCTCCACTTT. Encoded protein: CASSLMGASSYNSPLHF.